Listed below are T cell receptor beta chains from one sample, sequenced in a study of T cells in Graves' hyperthyroidism and ophthalmopathy. A single record per CDR3 protein comes from TCRdb applying MiXCR to the multiplex PCR reads. The table has 690,000 or so distinct CDR3 sequences, around 20% seen once. Sequencing was carried out using blood. The source of these receptors is a woman aged 45-65 years with Graves' hyperthyroidism that later progressed to Graves' ophthalmopathy. The CDR3 runs from the conserved cysteine through the conserved F or W. A D gene is named only where the DNA matches it firmly. The listing skips clone size in some rows; elsewhere it reads once, few, many or a size class.

TRBJ1-1	few	TRBV20-1	.	TGCAGTGCTCCTACCTCGGGCCCCATGAACACTGAAGCTTTCTTT	CSAPTSGPMNTEAFF
TRBJ2-7	few	TRBV27	.	TGTGCCAGCAGTTTTGAGGGGGGGCGATACGAGCAGTACTTC	CASSFEGGRYEQYF
TRBJ1-2	.	TRBV2	.	TGTGCCAGCAGTGAAGATTTGAACCGGTATGGCTACACCTTC	CASSEDLNRYGYTF
TRBJ1-5	few	TRBV7-2	.	TGTGCCAGCAGCTTAGTGACAAGCAATCAGCCCCAGCATTTT	CASSLVTSNQPQHF
TRBJ1-2	.	TRBV6-1	TRBD1	TGTGCCATAGACCGGGACAGGGGGCTTAATGGCTACACCTTC	CAIDRDRGLNGYTF
TRBJ2-7	many	TRBV6-1	TRBD2	TGTGCCAGCAGTTCCCGCGGGGGCGAGCAGTACTTC	CASSSRGGEQYF
TRBJ1-1	many	TRBV12-3/TRBV12-4	TRBD1	TGTGCCACCAACCAGGGACAGGGTTACACTGAAGCTTTCTTT	CATNQGQGYTEAFF
TRBJ2-5	few	TRBV6-1	.	TGTGCCAGCAGCAAAGGAGGGAAACTAGAGGAGACCCAGTACTTC	CASSKGGKLEETQYF
TRBJ1-1	many	TRBV5-8	.	TGTGCCAGCAGCTACCGATACACTGAAGCTTTCTTT	CASSYRYTEAFF
TRBJ2-1	.	TRBV7-3	.	TGTGCCAGCACCTACGACTTTCCGTTCTTC	CASTYDFPFF
TRBJ1-2	.	TRBV12-3/TRBV12-4	.	TGTGCCAGCAGCGCCTTGGGACCGAAAATTGATGGCTACACCTTC	CASSALGPKIDGYTF
TRBJ2-1	.	TRBV12-3/TRBV12-4	.	TGTGCCAGCAGTTTTTCCCAGTACAATGAGCAGTTCTTC	CASSFSQYNEQFF
TRBJ1-4	many	TRBV5-1	.	TGCGCCAGCAGCTTGGATAGCCAGTCCGGTGAAAAACTGTTTTTT	CASSLDSQSGEKLFF
TRBJ2-5	many	TRBV7-9	TRBD1	TGTGCCAGCAGCCTATACGGGACAGGGGGCCAAGAGACCCAGTACTTC	CASSLYGTGGQETQYF
TRBJ2-5	.	TRBV29-1	.	TGCAGCGTTGAACACCGAGCAGGCCGGGGCCCAACTGAGACCCAGTACTTC	CSVEHRAGRGPTETQYF
TRBJ2-7	.	TRBV7-6	.	TGTGCCAGCAGCTTAGGTCAGGGGTTCGAGCAGTACTTC	CASSLGQGFEQYF
TRBJ1-1	many	TRBV12-5	.	TGTGCTAGTGAGAGAAGACCAAACACTGAAGCTTTCTTT	CASERRPNTEAFF